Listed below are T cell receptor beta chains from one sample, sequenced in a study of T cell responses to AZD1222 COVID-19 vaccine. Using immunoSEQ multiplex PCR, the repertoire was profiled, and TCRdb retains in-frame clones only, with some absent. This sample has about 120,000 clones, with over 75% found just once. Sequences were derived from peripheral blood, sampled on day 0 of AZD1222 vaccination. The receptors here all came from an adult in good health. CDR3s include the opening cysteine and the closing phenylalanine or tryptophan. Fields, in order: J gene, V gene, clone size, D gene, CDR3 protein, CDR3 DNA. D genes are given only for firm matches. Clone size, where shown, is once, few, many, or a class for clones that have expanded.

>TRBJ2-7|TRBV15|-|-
CATSRDRDEQYF
TGTGCCACCAGCAGAGATCGGGACGAGCAGTACTTC
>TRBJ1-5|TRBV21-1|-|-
CASSNRRNQGRQPQHF
TGTGCCAGCAGCAACCGCCGGAACCAGGGCCGACAGCCCCAGCATTTT
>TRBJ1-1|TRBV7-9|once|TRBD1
CASSRQGNTEAFF
TGTGCCAGCAGCCGACAGGGGAACACTGAAGCTTTCTTT
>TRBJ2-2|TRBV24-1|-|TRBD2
CATSTSGSGDTGELFF
TGTGCCACTTCGACTAGCGGGAGTGGGGACACCGGGGAGCTGTTTTTT
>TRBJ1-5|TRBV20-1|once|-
CSASEGGISNQPQHF
TGCAGTGCTAGTGAAGGGGGGATTAGCAATCAGCCCCAGCATTTT
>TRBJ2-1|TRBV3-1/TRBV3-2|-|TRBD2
CASSHASGFPYNEQFF
TGTGCCAGCAGCCACGCTAGCGGATTTCCCTACAATGAGCAGTTCTTC
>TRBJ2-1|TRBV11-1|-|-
CASSLWENRYNEQFF
TGTGCCAGCAGCTTATGGGAAAACAGGTACAATGAGCAGTTCTTC
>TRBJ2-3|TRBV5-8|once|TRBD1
CASSPGTGYTDTQYF
TGTGCCAGCAGCCCCGGGACAGGATACACAGATACGCAGTATTTT
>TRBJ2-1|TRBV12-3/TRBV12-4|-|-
CASSRTPNEQFF
TGTGCCAGCAGCCGGACCCCCAATGAGCAGTTCTTC
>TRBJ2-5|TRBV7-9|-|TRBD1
CASSSTGVRETQYF
TGTGCCAGCAGCTCCACAGGGGTCCGGGAGACCCAGTACTTC
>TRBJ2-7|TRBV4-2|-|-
CASSSQGDRSYEQYF
TGTGCCAGCAGCTCCCAAGGGGACCGATCCTACGAGCAGTACTTC
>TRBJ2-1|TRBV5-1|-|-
CASSLEGGTYNEQFF
TGCGCCAGCAGCTTGGAAGGGGGAACCTACAATGAGCAGTTCTTC
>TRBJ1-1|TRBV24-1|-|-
CATRTERNTEAFF
TGTGCCACTCGGACAGAGAGAAACACTGAAGCTTTCTTT
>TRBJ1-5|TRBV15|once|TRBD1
CATSDRGRVQPQHF
TGTGCCACCAGCGACAGGGGGAGGGTACAGCCCCAGCATTTT
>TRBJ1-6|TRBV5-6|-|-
CASSLGRWDNSPLHF
TGTGCCAGCAGCTTGGGGAGGTGGGATAATTCACCCCTCCACTTT
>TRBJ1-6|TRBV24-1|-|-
CANGQYNSPLHF
TGTGCCAACGGACAGTATAATTCACCCCTCCACTTT
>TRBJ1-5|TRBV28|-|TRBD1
CATLTGSGGNQPQHF
TGTGCCACCCTGACAGGCTCAGGGGGGAATCAGCCCCAGCATTTT
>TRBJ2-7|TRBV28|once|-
CASSQQGPVDEQYF
TGTGCCAGCAGCCAACAGGGTCCCGTGGACGAGCAGTACTTC
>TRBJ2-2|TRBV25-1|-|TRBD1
CASTPARGQGGELFF
TGTGCCAGCACTCCAGCAAGGGGGCAAGGCGGGGAGCTGTTTTTT
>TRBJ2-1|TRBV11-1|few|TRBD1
CASSSFRQGDYNEQFF
TGTGCCAGCAGCTCCTTTAGACAGGGAGATTACAATGAGCAGTTCTTC
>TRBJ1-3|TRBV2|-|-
CAREDGSSGNTIYF
TGTGCCAGAGAGGACGGTAGCTCTGGAAACACCATATATTTT
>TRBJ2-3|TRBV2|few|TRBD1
CASSEAWDRSTDTQYF
TGTGCCAGCAGTGAAGCTTGGGACAGGAGCACAGATACGCAGTATTTT
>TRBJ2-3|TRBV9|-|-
CASSVAATGTDTQYF
TGTGCCAGCAGCGTAGCAGCGACTGGCACAGATACGCAGTATTTT
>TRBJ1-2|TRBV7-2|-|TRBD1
CASNKQGTGYTF
TGTGCCAGCAACAAACAGGGGACGGGCTACACCTTC
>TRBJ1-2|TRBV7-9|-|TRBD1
CASSPDRQGAGGYTF
TGTGCCAGCAGCCCCGACCGACAGGGAGCTGGGGGCTACACCTTC
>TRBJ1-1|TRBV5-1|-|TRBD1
CASSPLDRVEAFF
TGCGCCAGCAGCCCGTTGGACAGGGTCGAAGCTTTCTTT
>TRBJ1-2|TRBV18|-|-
CASSPPENYGYTF
TGTGCCAGCTCACCACCGGAGAACTATGGCTACACCTTC
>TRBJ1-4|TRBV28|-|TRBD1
CASSLPGTGGEKLFF
TGTGCCAGCAGTTTACCCGGGACAGGTGGTGAAAAACTGTTTTTT
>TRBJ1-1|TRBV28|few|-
CASSFLFAWVF
TGTGCCAGCAGTTTTCTTTTTGCGTGGGTCTTT
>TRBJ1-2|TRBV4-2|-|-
CASAGPEVGNYGYTF
TGTGCCAGCGCTGGACCTGAGGTGGGGAACTATGGCTACACCTTC